This entry lists 9 T cell receptor beta chains sequenced from one sample in a study of blood T cell repertoires in COVID-19. TCRdb's copy holds only in-frame clones and misses some; the assay was immunoSEQ multiplex PCR. The data hold some 250,000 clones, with less than 90% observed a single time. The sample consisted of peripheral blood. The receptors here all came from a man aged 25-45 years with active or convalescent COVID-19.

This chain links TRBV4-3 with TRBJ2-1; no firm D call. This CDR3 has 17 amino acids. Germline V gives CDR1 LGHNA, CDR2 YSLEER. Deletions cut 0 bases from V and 1 base from J, with 13 bases between. CDR3 region: CASSQDRGSISYNEQFF. The CDR3 region has the DNA TGCGCCAGCAGCCAAGATCGAGGCAGCATTTCCTACAATGAGCAGTTCTTC.

This chain connects TRBV6-5 to TRBJ2-1, with D perhaps matching TRBD1 (5 bases). CDR3 length: 12 amino acids. Trimming left V 3 bases short and J 6 bases short, with 6 bases between. From germline, CDR1 is MNHEY and CDR2 SVGAGI. CDR3 residues: CASSYQGNEQFF. The CDR3 coding sequence is TGTGCCAGCAGTTATCAGGGCAATGAGCAGTTCTTC.

This clone was picked up a small number of times. The chain is built from TRBV3-1 (or the pseudogene TRBV3-2) and TRBJ1-1, with TRBD1 matching 9 bases. CDR3 length: 11 residues. Germline-derived CDR1 and CDR2 are LGHDT and YNNKEL (reference sequence). V trimming: 4 bases; J trimming: 11 bases; junction bases outside the gene matches: 2. CDR3 protein: CASSLDRGAFF. The CDR3 DNA sequence: TGTGCCAGCAGCCTCGACAGGGGGGCTTTCTTT.

This chain links TRBV12-3 or TRBV12-4 with TRBJ2-1, with D perhaps TRBD1 (6 bases). V lost 7 bases and J 7 bases, leaving 11 bases between the germline ends. This CDR3 has 12 residues. The CDR3 protein is CASNIQGNEQFF. The CDR3 coding sequence is TGTGCCAGCAATATACAGGGTAATGAGCAGTTCTTC.

V and J are TRBV7-9 and TRBJ2-1; 11 positions agree with TRBD2. The CDR3 spans 15 residues. The germline V gene has CDR1 SEHNR and CDR2 FQNEAQ (reference sequence). V was clipped by 5 bases and J by 7 bases; unmatched bases: 7. The CDR3 nucleotides are TGTGCCAGCAGCAACCTAGCGGGGGGAATGAATGAGCAGTTCTTC. Translated: CASSNLAGGMNEQFF.

This clone was seen once. The rearrangement joins TRBV5-6 to TRBJ2-7; TRBD2 is a possible D gene (6 bases). Trimming pared 4 bases from V and 6 bases from J, leaving 17 bases between. The germline CDR1 and CDR2 sequences are SGHDT and YYEEEE. The CDR3 runs 14 residues. CDR3 nucleotides: TGTGCCAGCAGCGATGCCCGTAGCGGTCTCGAGCAGTACTTC. It is translated as CASSDARSGLEQYF. Using reference TRBV5-6 and TRBJ2-7 for the parts outside the CDR3, the full variable domain is DAGVTQSPTHLIKTRGQQVTLRCSPKSGHDTVSWYQQALGQGPQFIFQYYEEEERQRGNFPDRFSGHQFPNYSSELNVNALLLGDSALYLCASSDARSGLEQYFGPGTRLTVT.

The rearrangement uses TRBV29-1 and TRBJ1-4; D not certain. Per the germline V gene, CDR1 is SQVTM and CDR2 is ANQGSEA. V was pared by 4 bases and J by 7 bases, with 10 bases between. CDR3 length equals 12 residues. The DNA for the CDR3 is TGCAGCGTTGGACGGGGTCGTGAAAAACTGTTTTTT. Protein product: CSVGRGREKLFF. The variable domain in full, completed from reference TRBV29-1 and TRBJ1-4, reads SAVISQKPSRDICQRGTSLTIQCQVDSQVTMMFWYRQQPGQSLTLIATANQGSEATYESGFVIDKFPISRPNLTFSTLTVSNMSPEDSSIYLCSVGRGREKLFFGSGTQLSVL.

The CDR3 coding sequence is TGTGCTAGTGGTTTGGGGCAGAACACTGAAGCTTTCTTT. Its protein product is CASGLGQNTEAFF. V and J are TRBV12-5 and TRBJ1-1; no definite D call. V lost 1 base and J 1 base, leaving 4 bases between the germline ends. The CDR3 is 13 residues long. Germline V CDR1 and CDR2: LGHNT, FRNRAP.

The CDR3 spells CASSLAGAGNTIYF. CDR3 nucleotides: TGTGCCAGCAGCCTAGCGGGGGCCGGAAACACCATATATTTT. The chain links TRBV28 to TRBJ1-3, with a possible D match to TRBD1 (6 bases). Between the trimmed V and J ends, which lost 6 bases and 4 bases, there was a span of 13 bases. The CDR3 extends over 14 amino acids. Germline assignment: CDR1 MDHEN and CDR2 SYDVKM.